A single sample is the source of the 21 T cell receptor beta chains below, sequenced in a study of OX40 agonist ivuxolimab in advanced cancers. Sequenced by immunoSEQ multiplex PCR; TCRdb stores in-frame clones only, minus some. The table shows roughly 70,000 clones, with 80% to 85% occurring only once. This specimen consisted of CD4+ or CD8+ T cells sorted from blood, obtained in a trial of the OX40 agonist ivuxolimab. The origin of the receptors is an adult with an advanced solid tumor such as melanoma, head and neck, liver or kidney cancer.

V and J are TRBV7-9 and TRBJ2-2; D unclear. V dropped 1 base and J dropped 1 base, with 10 bases sitting between them. The germline gives CDR1 SEHNR, CDR2 FQNEAQ (reference sequence). There are 16 residues in the CDR3. The CDR3 DNA sequence: TGTGCCAGCAGCTTAGGTCTCGCGAAGAACACCGGGGAGCTGTTTTTT. Its translation is CASSLGLAKNTGELFF.

The chain is built from TRBV6-1 and TRBJ1-2; D perhaps matches TRBD1 (5 bases). Trimming removed 0 bases at V and 3 bases at J, with 26 bases between. The CDR3 is 20 amino acids. Per the germline V gene, CDR1 is MNHNS and CDR2 is SASEGT. The DNA for the CDR3 is TGTGCCAGCAGTGAAGCGCGGGGCATCACTGTTGGTTACCGATACTATGGCTACACCTTC. Translating it yields CASSEARGITVGYRYYGYTF.

The rearrangement joins TRBV28 to TRBJ2-7; D is possibly TRBD2 (5 bases). V dropped 5 bases and J dropped 0 bases, with 14 bases sitting between them. The germline V gene encodes CDR1 MDHEN and CDR2 SYDVKM. The CDR3 loop spans 15 amino acids. The CDR3: CASSTLASGSYEQYF. In nucleotides, the CDR3 is TGTGCCAGCAGTACCCTGGCGAGCGGCTCCTACGAGCAGTACTTC.

In nucleotides, the CDR3 is TGTGCCAGCAGCTCTAACAGGGGGCGGTTGGAGACCCAGTACTTC. Protein product: CASSSNRGRLETQYF. J is TRBJ2-5 and V is TRBV11-2, with 9 bases identical to TRBD1. Germline V CDR1 and CDR2: SGHAT, FQNNGV. CDR3 length: 15 amino acids. V lost 4 bases and J lost 5; bases outside the gene matches: 8.

The chain recombines TRBV7-8 with TRBJ1-5; D might be TRBD1 (5 bases). V was pared by 1 base and J by 5 bases, with 12 bases between. Germline-derived CDR1 and CDR2 are SGHVS and FQNEAQ. There are 15 residues in the CDR3. CDR3 residues: CASSLVSRAYQPQHF. The CDR3, as DNA: TGTGCCAGCAGCTTAGTGTCCAGGGCTTATCAGCCCCAGCATTTT.

The J gene is TRBJ1-1, the V gene TRBV11-2; D gene ambiguous. CDR1 is SGHAT, CDR2 FQNNGV, per germline. The ends were cut back, 5 bases at V and 2 bases at J, with 12 bases in the middle. This CDR3 region has 14 residues. Written as DNA, the CDR3 is TGTGCCAGCAGCCCACCGGGGAAAAACACTGAAGCTTTCTTT. Protein product: CASSPPGKNTEAFF.

The rearrangement uses TRBV7-2 and TRBJ1-1; tentative D call: TRBD1 (6 bases). Germline V gives CDR1 SGHTA, CDR2 FQGNSA. Trimming removed 2 bases from V and 2 bases from J, with 12 bases in between. The CDR3 covers 15 residues. CDR3 residues: CASSLMGQGNTEAFF. As DNA, the CDR3 is TGTGCCAGCAGCTTAATGGGACAAGGAAACACTGAAGCTTTCTTT.

V and J are TRBV6-5 and TRBJ1-1; D uncertain. The germline V gene encodes CDR1 MNHEY and CDR2 SVGAGI. V dropped 5 bases and J dropped 1 base, with 8 bases sitting between them. The CDR3 extends over 13 amino acids. CDR3 nucleotide sequence: TGTGCCAGCAGTCAACTAGCGAACACTGAAGCTTTCTTT. It is translated as CASSQLANTEAFF.

The chain couples TRBV28 to TRBJ1-5; D call uncertain. Per the germline V gene, CDR1 is MDHEN and CDR2 is SYDVKM. Trimming stripped 8 bases from V and 0 bases from J, with 8 bases between. The CDR3 covers 13 residues. The CDR3 loop is CASRWFSNQPQHF. The CDR3 coding sequence is TGTGCCAGCCGTTGGTTTAGCAATCAGCCCCAGCATTTT.

The chain couples TRBV5-1 to TRBJ1-2, with D maybe TRBD1 (6 bases). Germline CDR1 is SGHRS and CDR2 is YFSETQ. The CDR3 extends over 13 amino acids. The ends were cut back, 4 bases at V and 8 bases at J, with 15 bases in the middle. The CDR3 spells CASSNSGAYGYTF. CDR3 DNA sequence: TGCGCCAGCAGCAACTCAGGGGCTTACGGCTACACCTTC.

As regards this clone: The DNA is left out, because the CDR3 cannot be placed on it with certainty; the CDR3 is given as TCRdb lists it. The genes are TRBV27 and TRBJ1-1; the D call of TRBD1 is as the table states it, not checked on the DNA. The CDR3 is 14 residues long, ends included. Germline V gives CDR1 MNHEY, CDR2 SMNVEV (reference sequence). CDR3 protein: CASSTSTGEAEAFF.

This clone has just a few counts. V is TRBV6-5 and J is TRBJ2-2; 8 positions agree with TRBD2. The V gene end was trimmed by 6 bases and the J gene end by 4 bases; junction bases not matched to a gene: 7. The CDR3 loop spans 15 amino acids. Germline CDR1 is MNHEY and CDR2 is SVGAGI. This CDR3 is CASRRTSGTTGELFF. CDR3 nucleotides: TGTGCCAGCAGACGTACTAGCGGAACCACCGGGGAGCTGTTTTTT.

The rearrangement joins TRBV5-1 to TRBJ2-3; D perhaps matches TRBD1 (5 bases). V shed 1 base and J shed 9 bases, with 18 bases lying between them. The germline CDR1 and CDR2 sequences are SGHRS and YFSETQ. CDR3 length: 15 amino acids. The DNA for the CDR3 is TGCGCCAGCAGCTTGAGGCAGGGCAGGAGTGTGACGCAGTATTTT. Its protein is CASSLRQGRSVTQYF. Drawing the rest from reference TRBV5-1 and TRBJ2-3, the complete variable domain is KAGVTQTPRYLIKTRGQQVTLSCSPISGHRSVSWYQQTPGQGLQFLFEYFSETQRNKGNFPGRFSGRQFSNSRSEMNVSTLELGDSALYLCASSLRQGRSVTQYFGPGTRLTVL.

The J gene is TRBJ1-5, the V gene TRBV28; possible D gene TRBD1, 5 bases. CDR1 is MDHEN and CDR2 is SYDVKM in the germline V gene. CDR3 length: 16 amino acids. V was trimmed by 8 bases and J by 0 bases, leaving 17 bases between them. CDR3: CASLTGGADSNQPQHF. The CDR3 bases are TGTGCCAGCCTGACGGGCGGGGCGGATAGCAATCAGCCCCAGCATTTT.

The chain is built from TRBV16 and TRBJ1-2; no reliable D call. The CDR3 runs 13 residues. Germline V gives CDR1 KGHSY, CDR2 FQNENV. V was cut by 2 bases and J by 2 bases, with 6 bases left in between. CDR3 sequence reads: CASSQKENYGYTF. The CDR3 DNA follows: TGTGCCAGCAGCCAAAAGGAGAACTATGGCTACACCTTC.

The chain couples TRBV9 to TRBJ1-1, with 10 bases aligning to TRBD1. V dropped 4 bases and J dropped 0; count of bases not matched to a gene: 9. This CDR3 has 17 amino acids. CDR1 and CDR2 from the germline V gene are SGDLS and YYNGEE. CDR3 residues: CASSPRGQGRLNTEAFF. The CDR3 nucleotides are TGTGCCAGCAGCCCCCGGGGACAGGGGCGATTGAACACTGAAGCTTTCTTT.

This chain connects TRBV7-8 to TRBJ1-1; 7 nucleotides match TRBD1. The CDR3 has 15 amino acids. Germline V gene data show CDR1 as SGHVS and CDR2 as FQNEAQ. J lost 4 bases, V lost 4 bases, and 9 bases had no gene match. CDR3 DNA: TGTGCCAGCAGCTCCCCAGACAGGGTAGGCACTGAAGCTTTCTTT. As protein: CASSSPDRVGTEAFF.

V is TRBV27 and J is TRBJ2-7; TRBD1 is a possible D gene (6 bases). Trimming pared 2 bases from V and 0 bases from J, leaving 14 bases between. This CDR3 region has 16 residues. CDR1 MNHEY and CDR2 SMNVEV come from the germline V gene (reference sequence). CDR3 in DNA: TGTGCCAGCAGTTTAGATGGGGGCTTGAGCTCCTACGAGCAGTACTTC. This translates into CASSLDGGLSSYEQYF.

The chain joins TRBV5-5 to TRBJ1-1; TRBD1 might be the D (5 bases). This CDR3 has 16 amino acids. The V end lost 2 bases, the J end lost 4 bases, and 18 bases lay between the germline ends. Germline V gene lookup returns CDR1 SGHKS and CDR2 YYEKEE (reference sequence). CDR3 sequence: CASSLGLTAGGTEAFF. The CDR3 DNA follows: TGTGCCAGCAGCTTAGGCCTGACAGCTGGTGGCACTGAAGCTTTCTTT.

This clone was seen a handful of times. The V gene is TRBV2, the J gene TRBJ1-2; tentative D call: TRBD1 (5 bases). In germline, CDR1 is SNHLY, CDR2 FYNNEI. Trimming removed 5 bases at V and 4 bases at J, with 20 bases between. The CDR3 contains 16 residues. This chain's CDR3 is CASSILRGVGTYGYTF. The CDR3 nucleotides read TGTGCCAGCAGTATCTTAAGAGGGGTTGGGACCTATGGCTACACCTTC.

This chain connects TRBV7-9 to TRBJ2-2; maybe TRBD2 (6 bases). The V end was cut by 0 bases, the J end by 6 bases, with 8 bases between. CDR1 and CDR2 (germline): SEHNR, FQNEAQ (reference sequence). CDR3 length: 14 residues. CDR3 amino acids: CASSLAEGAGELFF. The CDR3 DNA sequence: TGTGCCAGCAGCTTAGCGGAGGGTGCCGGGGAGCTGTTTTTT.